This T cell receptor (beta chain) was found in a study of T cell responses to AZD1222 COVID-19 vaccine. Study-level findings and limits: It should be noted that donors were predominantly white British and more often female, and clonal diversity was possibly underestimated.

V trimming: 5 bases; J trimming: 4 bases; junction bases outside the gene matches: 7. The length of the CDR3 is 13 residues. Per germline, CDR1 SQVTM and CDR2 ANQGSEA. The repertoire was sequenced with immunoSEQ multiplex PCR; TCRdb's copy has only in-frame clones and lacks some. The sample records tens of thousands of clones, over 75% being singletons. Worth noting for this clone: Its specificity is unknown.

This sequence originates from an adult in good health. The V gene is TRBV29-1, the J gene TRBJ1-1; TRBD1 agrees at 7 bases. Sequencing used peripheral blood, obtained on day 0 of AZD1222 vaccination. CDR3 sequence: CSVLGAGGTEAFF. The CDR3 DNA follows: TGCAGCGTTCTAGGGGCAGGGGGCACTGAAGCTTTCTTT.